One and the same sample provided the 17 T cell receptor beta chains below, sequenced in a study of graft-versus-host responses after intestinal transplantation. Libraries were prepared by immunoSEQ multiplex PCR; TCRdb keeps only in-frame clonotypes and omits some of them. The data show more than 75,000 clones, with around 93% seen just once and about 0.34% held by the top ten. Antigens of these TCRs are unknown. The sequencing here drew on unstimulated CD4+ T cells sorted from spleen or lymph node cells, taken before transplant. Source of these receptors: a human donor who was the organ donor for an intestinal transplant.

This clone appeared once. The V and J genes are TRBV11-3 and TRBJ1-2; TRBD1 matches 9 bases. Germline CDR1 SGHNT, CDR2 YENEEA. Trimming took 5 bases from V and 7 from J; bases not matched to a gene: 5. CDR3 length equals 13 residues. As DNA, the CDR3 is TGTGCCAGCAGCCTAAGGACAGGGGCTGGCTACACCTTC. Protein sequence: CASSLRTGAGYTF.

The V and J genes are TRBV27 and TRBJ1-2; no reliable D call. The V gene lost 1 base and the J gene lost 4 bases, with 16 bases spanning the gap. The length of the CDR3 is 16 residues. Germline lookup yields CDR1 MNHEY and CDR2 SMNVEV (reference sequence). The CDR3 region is CASSLYPDPQFYGYTF. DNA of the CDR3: TGTGCCAGCAGTTTATATCCAGATCCTCAATTCTATGGCTACACCTTC.

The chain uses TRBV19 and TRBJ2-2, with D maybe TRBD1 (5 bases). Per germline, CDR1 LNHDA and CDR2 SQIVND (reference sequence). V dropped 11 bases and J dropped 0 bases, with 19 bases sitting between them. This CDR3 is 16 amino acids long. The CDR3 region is CAGARTDGPNTGELFF. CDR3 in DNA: TGTGCCGGGGCCCGAACGGACGGCCCGAACACCGGGGAGCTGTTTTTT.

CDR3: CASSQDQGGGNILSNEQFF. The DNA of the CDR3 is TGTGCCAGCAGCCAAGATCAAGGCGGGGGGAATATTCTGTCCAATGAGCAGTTCTTC. The chain is built from TRBV4-2 and TRBJ2-1; TRBD2 matches at 8 bases. Germline CDR1 LGHNA, CDR2 YNFKEQ. With V trimmed by 0 bases and J by 6 bases, 16 bases remained unmatched. The length of the CDR3 is 19 residues.

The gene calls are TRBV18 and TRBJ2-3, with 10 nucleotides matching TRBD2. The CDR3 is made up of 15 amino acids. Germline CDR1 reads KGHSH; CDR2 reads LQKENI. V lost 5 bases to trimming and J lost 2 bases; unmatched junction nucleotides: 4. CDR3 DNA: TGTGCCAGCTCAACTAGCGGGGCCCCCACAGATACGCAGTATTTT. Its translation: CASSTSGAPTDTQYF. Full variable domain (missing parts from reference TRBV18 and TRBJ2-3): NAGVMQNPRHLVRRRGQEARLRCSPMKGHSHVYWYRQLPEEGLKFMVYLQKENIIDESGMPKERFSAEFPKEGPSILRIQQVVRGDSAAYFCASSTSGAPTDTQYFGPGTRLTVL.

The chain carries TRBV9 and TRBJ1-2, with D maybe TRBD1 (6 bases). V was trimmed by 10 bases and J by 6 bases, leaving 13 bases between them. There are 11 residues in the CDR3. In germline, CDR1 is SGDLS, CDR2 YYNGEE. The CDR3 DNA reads TGTGCCTCTAGGGGGGGAGATGGCTACACCTTC. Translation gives CASRGGDGYTF.

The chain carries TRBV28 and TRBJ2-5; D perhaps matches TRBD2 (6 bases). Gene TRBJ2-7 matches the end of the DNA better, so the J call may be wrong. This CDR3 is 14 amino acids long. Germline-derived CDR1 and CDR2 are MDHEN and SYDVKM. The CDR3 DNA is TGTGCCAGCAGAGCCCCGCGGGGCACCTACGAGCAGTACTTC. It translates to CASRAPRGTYEQYF.

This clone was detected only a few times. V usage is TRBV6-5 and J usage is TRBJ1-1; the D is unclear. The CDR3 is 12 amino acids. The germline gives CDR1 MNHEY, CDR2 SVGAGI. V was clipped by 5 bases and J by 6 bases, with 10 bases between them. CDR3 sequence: CASSGNGAEAFF. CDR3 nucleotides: TGTGCCAGCAGTGGTAACGGGGCTGAAGCTTTCTTT.

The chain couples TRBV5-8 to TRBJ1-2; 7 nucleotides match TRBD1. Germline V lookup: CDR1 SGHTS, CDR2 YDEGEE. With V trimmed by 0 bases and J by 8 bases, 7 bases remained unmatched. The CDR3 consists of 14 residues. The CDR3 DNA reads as TGTGCCAGCAGCTTGGGAGGGGGCGCGGGAGGCTACACCTTC. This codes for CASSLGGGAGGYTF.

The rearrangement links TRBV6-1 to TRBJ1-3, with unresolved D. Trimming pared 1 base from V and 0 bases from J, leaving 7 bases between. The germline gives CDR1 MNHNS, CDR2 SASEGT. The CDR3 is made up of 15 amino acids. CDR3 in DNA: TGTGCCAGCAGTGAAGAGTGGCACTCTGGAAACACCATATATTTT. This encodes CASSEEWHSGNTIYF.

In DNA, the CDR3 is TGTGCCAGCAGTGAATTTAGCGGGGGGGCTCGTCAGACCCAGTACTTC. Protein: CASSEFSGGARQTQYF. The V call is TRBV25-1, the J call TRBJ2-5, with TRBD2 identical over 11 bases. The germline V gene has CDR1 MGHDK and CDR2 SYGVNS. V lost 1 base to trimming and J lost 6 bases; unmatched junction nucleotides: 7. There are 16 residues in the CDR3.

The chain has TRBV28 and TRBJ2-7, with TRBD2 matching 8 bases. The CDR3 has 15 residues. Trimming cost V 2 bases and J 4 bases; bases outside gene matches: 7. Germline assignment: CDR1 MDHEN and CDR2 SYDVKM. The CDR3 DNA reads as TGTGCCAGCAGTTTAGATGGGACTAGTTTATACGAGCAGTACTTC. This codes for CASSLDGTSLYEQYF.

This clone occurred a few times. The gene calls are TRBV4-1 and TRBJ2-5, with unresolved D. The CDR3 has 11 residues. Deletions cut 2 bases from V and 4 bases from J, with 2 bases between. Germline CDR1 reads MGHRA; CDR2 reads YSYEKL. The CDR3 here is CASSQRETQYF. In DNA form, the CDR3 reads TGCGCCAGCAGCCAACGAGAGACCCAGTACTTC.

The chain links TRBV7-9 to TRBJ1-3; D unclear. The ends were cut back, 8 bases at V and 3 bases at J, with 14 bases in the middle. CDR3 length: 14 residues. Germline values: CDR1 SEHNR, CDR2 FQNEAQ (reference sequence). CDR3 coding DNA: TGTGCCAGCCACTTTAACCCAAGTGGAAACACCATATATTTT. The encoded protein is CASHFNPSGNTIYF.

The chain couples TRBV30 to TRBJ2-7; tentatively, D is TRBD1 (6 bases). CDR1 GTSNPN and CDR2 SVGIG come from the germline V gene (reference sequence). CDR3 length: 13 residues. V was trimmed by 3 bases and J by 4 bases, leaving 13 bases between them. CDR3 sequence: CAWRQGMEYEQYF. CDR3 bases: TGTGCCTGGAGGCAGGGGATGGAGTACGAGCAGTACTTC.

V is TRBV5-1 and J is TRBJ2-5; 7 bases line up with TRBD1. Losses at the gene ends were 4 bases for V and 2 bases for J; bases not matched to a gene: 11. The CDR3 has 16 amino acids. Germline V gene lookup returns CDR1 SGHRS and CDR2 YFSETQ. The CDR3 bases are TGCGCCAGCAGCGCCGGGCTCCAGGGGGTTCAAGAGACCCAGTACTTC. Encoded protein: CASSAGLQGVQETQYF.

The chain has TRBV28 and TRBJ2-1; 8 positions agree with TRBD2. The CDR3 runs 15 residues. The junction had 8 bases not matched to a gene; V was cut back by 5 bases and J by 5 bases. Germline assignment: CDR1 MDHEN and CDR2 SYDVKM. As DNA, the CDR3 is TGTGCCAGCAGTGAAACCGGGACTAGGGACAATGAGCAGTTCTTC. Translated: CASSETGTRDNEQFF.